The 24 T cell receptor beta chains reported below all come from one sample, sequenced in a study of T cell clonality in common variable immunodeficiency (dated by TCRdb to between 2014 and 2016). Points the paper makes about the study in general: CVID TCRbeta sequences reportedly showed fewer deletions and N-nucleotide insertions and lacked highly modified clones with 13 or more V deletions.

These receptors lack a known antigen. Library generation was performed with the immunoSEQ multiplex PCR assay. The immuneACCESS repertoire file appears here via TCRdb, limited to in-frame rearrangements. These files lack a portion of the clones; in checked studies, under half of the deficit traces to unresolved V genes, and the cause of the others is not known. The sample counts some 25,000 clones, each observed more than once. The top ten clonotypes cover approximately 10% of the sample. Source material: peripheral blood mononuclear cells. The source is a human donor with common variable immunodeficiency.

Worth noting for this clone: Coverage ceases 3 residues before the CDR3 finishes, and the germline J gene fills in the end. V gene TRBV2 combines with J gene TRBJ1-1, with 10 bases identical to TRBD1. This CDR3 is built from 14 residues. Germline V gene lookup returns CDR1 SNHLY and CDR2 FYNNEI. The V segment lost 5 bases and the J segment 5 bases; nucleotides outside the gene matches: 5. CDR3 sequence reads: CASSLDRGQTEAFF. Partial CDR3 DNA: TGTGCCAGCAGTCTCGACAGGGGGCAGACTGAA.

As regards this clone: The CDR3 extends 3 residues past the end of the read, so its final part is completed from the germline J gene. The chain carries TRBV19 and TRBJ2-7; 14 nucleotides align to TRBD2. The CDR3 has 18 amino acids. Germline V gene data show CDR1 as LNHDA and CDR2 as SQIVND (reference sequence). Trimming took 5 bases from V and 0 from J; bases not matched to a gene: 9. The covered CDR3 bases are TGTGCCAGTAGTCGAAAATACGGGACTAGCGGGAGCTCCTACGAG. Amino acid sequence: CASSRKYGTSGSSYE. In full, the CDR3 reads CASSRKYGTSGSSYEQYF.

On this clone: The sequenced fragment ends 3 residues before the CDR3 boundary, so the rest is inferred from the germline J gene. V and J are TRBV19 and TRBJ1-4; 12 bases agree with TRBD1. Trimming removed 10 bases from V and 5 bases from J; junction bases left unmatched: 5. The CDR3 runs to 14 residues. CDR1 LNHDA and CDR2 SQIVND come from the germline V gene (reference sequence). CDR3 DNA, as far as it was read: TGTGCCACCCGGGACAGGGGGCGAAATGAAAAA. Protein: CATRDRGRNEK. The full CDR3 is CATRDRGRNEKLFF.

The table lists this clone with a few counts. The CDR3 loop reads CASTGGEAGELFF. The CDR3 DNA, read in part, is TGTGCCAGTACCGGCGGGGAGGCCGGGGAG. The chain is built from TRBV19 and TRBJ2-2; weak D call: TRBD2 (6 bases). The read ends 3 residues before the CDR3 terminus; that terminus is restored from the germline J gene. V was clipped by 7 bases and J by 6 bases, with 12 bases between them. This CDR3 comprises 13 residues. In germline, CDR1 is LNHDA, CDR2 SQIVND (reference sequence).

This clone was picked up a small number of times. The sequenced fragment ends 3 residues before the CDR3 boundary, so the rest is inferred from the germline J gene. The V gene is TRBV30, the J gene TRBJ2-7, with D perhaps matching TRBD1 (6 bases). Germline V gene lookup returns CDR1 GTSNPN and CDR2 SVGIG (reference sequence). CDR3 size: 15 residues. V was pared by 4 bases and J by 1 base, with 17 bases between. The CDR3 sequence is CAWTGTGQGSYEQYF. The sequenced CDR3 bases are TGTGCCTGGACCGGGACGGGGCAGGGGTCCTACGAG.

For this clone: The read is 3 residues too short to cover the CDR3 end, so that end is filled in from the germline J gene. V is TRBV2 and J is TRBJ1-2; 10 positions match TRBD1. Germline loops: CDR1 SNHLY, CDR2 FYNNEI. CDR3 length: 13 residues. The V and J ends lost 4 bases and 7 bases, in that order; junction bases with no gene match: 3. The part of the CDR3 DNA that was read is TGTGCCAGCAGTGTGGGACAGGGGCTTGGC. It codes for CASSVGQGLG. The entire CDR3 protein is CASSVGQGLGYTF.

Many counts were recorded for this clone. The read ends 3 residues before the CDR3 terminus; that terminus is restored from the germline J gene. This sequence joins TRBV19 and TRBJ1-1; no definite D call. V lost 6 bases to trimming and J lost 0 bases, with 11 bases between them. Per the germline V gene, CDR1 is LNHDA and CDR2 is SQIVND (reference sequence). The CDR3 loop spans 14 amino acids. Partial CDR3 DNA: TGTGCCAGTAGCCCAGGAGTCATGAACACTGAA. It is translated as CASSPGVMNTE. The full CDR3 reads CASSPGVMNTEAFF.

In regard to this clone: The read terminates 3 residues ahead of where the CDR3 ends, so the germline J gene completes it. The chain carries TRBV11-2 and TRBJ2-7, with 8 bases lining up with TRBD1. V lost 5 bases to trimming and J lost 3 bases; unmatched junction nucleotides: 6. Germline CDR1 is SGHAT and CDR2 is FQNNGV. The CDR3 spans 14 residues. CDR3 bases read: TGTGCCAGCAGCGTACTTACAGGGGGCTACGAG. The encoded protein is CASSVLTGGYE. From start to end, the CDR3 is CASSVLTGGYEQYF.

As concerns this clone: Read coverage stops 3 residues before the CDR3 terminus; the germline J gene supplies the remainder. This chain links TRBV6-2 or TRBV6-3 with TRBJ1-2, with D possibly TRBD1 on 6 matching bases. Germline assignment: CDR1 MNHEY and CDR2 SVGEGT. The V end lost 0 bases, the J end lost 0 bases, and 11 bases lay between the germline ends. This CDR3 spans 16 amino acids. CDR3 amino acids: CASSYSRTGPNYGYTF. The DNA read from the CDR3 is TGTGCCAGCAGTTACTCGAGAACAGGGCCTAACTATGGC.

This clone was picked up many times. The CDR3 is cut off 3 residues early in the read; its end comes from the germline J gene. V and J are TRBV7-6 and TRBJ2-1; 13 bases align to TRBD2. Germline loops: CDR1 SGHVS, CDR2 FNYEAQ. The ends lost 5 bases at V and 9 bases at J; junction bases unmatched: 7. The CDR3 runs to 15 residues. The CDR3 sequence is CASSLGLAGSGEQFF. The DNA read from the CDR3 is TGTGCCAGCAGCCTGGGACTAGCGGGAAGTGGTGAG.

This clone was counted a few times. The observed sequence ends 3 residues before the CDR3 terminus, with the missing tail filled in from the germline J gene. This chain uses TRBV30 with TRBJ2-5; no reliable D call. The ends were cut back, 3 bases at V and 4 bases at J, with 6 bases in the middle. The CDR3 is 11 residues long. Germline lookup yields CDR1 GTSNPN and CDR2 SVGIG (reference sequence). The CDR3 loop is CAWRVGETQYF. Partial CDR3 DNA: TGTGCCTGGAGGGTCGGAGAGACC.

In the case of this clone: The CDR3 end falls 3 residues outside the read, so it is completed with the germline J gene. This rearrangement joins TRBV7-3 to TRBJ2-7; a possible D gene is TRBD2 (5 bases). This CDR3 spans 13 amino acids. Trimming shortened V by 3 bases and J by 3 bases, and 9 bases separated the two germline ends. Germline V gives CDR1 SGHTA, CDR2 FQGTGA. CDR3 DNA (partial): TGTGCCAGCAGCTTTCGGACTGGCTACGAG. This translates into CASSFRTGYE. The full CDR3 sequence reads CASSFRTGYEQYF.

This clone qualifies as medium-sized. The read halts 3 residues ahead of the CDR3 end, with the missing end drawn from the germline J gene. The chain has TRBV4-1 and TRBJ1-2, with D possibly TRBD1 on 6 matching bases. This CDR3 is 14 amino acids long. Germline CDR1 MGHRA, CDR2 YSYEKL. The ends were cut back, 6 bases at V and 3 bases at J, with 14 bases in the middle. The sequenced part of the CDR3 DNA is TGCGCCAGCAGTCTTACAGGGATAGACTATGGC. It specifies CASSLTGIDYG. The whole CDR3 protein is CASSLTGIDYGYTF.

This clone showed up many times. The missing CDR3 end, 3 residues past where the read stops, is filled in from the germline J gene. The chain recombines TRBV7-9 with TRBJ2-3; 7 bases are shared with TRBD2. Germline V gives CDR1 SEHNR, CDR2 FQNEAQ (reference sequence). This CDR3 is 14 amino acids long. The CDR3 here is CASSLGPAGKSQYF. The sequenced part of the CDR3 DNA is TGTGCCAGCAGCTTAGGCCCAGCGGGGAAATCG.

In this sample, this clone turned up a few times. Read coverage stops 3 residues before the CDR3 terminus; the germline J gene supplies the remainder. The genes are TRBV19 and TRBJ2-1, with 9 bases fitting TRBD2. The V and J ends lost 4 bases and 4 bases, in that order; junction bases with no gene match: 2. The CDR3 length is 14 residues. CDR1 and CDR2 from the germline V gene are LNHDA and SQIVND (reference sequence). The CDR3 spells CASSRAGGYNEQFF. The DNA read from the CDR3 is TGTGCCAGTAGTAGGGCGGGAGGGTACAATGAG.

This clone was counted between two and nine times. From the germline J gene comes the end of the CDR3, since the read stops 3 residues before it. The chain has TRBV20-1 and TRBJ2-5; a possible D gene is TRBD2 (6 bases). This CDR3 contains 16 residues. Germline V gene lookup returns CDR1 DFQATT and CDR2 SNEGSKA (reference sequence). Between the trimmed V and J ends, which lost 6 bases and 3 bases, there was a span of 23 bases. The CDR3 sequence is CSAGIGAGGGEETQYF. The sequenced CDR3 bases are TGCAGTGCAGGGATAGGGGCCGGGGGAGGAGAAGAGACC.

This clone was picked up a small number of times. From the germline J gene comes the end of the CDR3, since the read stops 3 residues before it. The gene calls are TRBV7-9 and TRBJ1-4, with 8 bases that match TRBD1. This CDR3 has 13 amino acids. V lost 6 bases, J lost 7 bases, and 4 bases stayed unmatched. Germline values: CDR1 SEHNR, CDR2 FQNEAQ (reference sequence). The CDR3 here is CASSRQGSEKLFF. The CDR3 bases that were read are TGTGCCAGCAGTCGACAGGGGTCTGAAAAA.

Regarding this clone: The CDR3 end lies 3 residues beyond the end of the read and is filled in from the germline J gene. V is TRBV7-9 and J is TRBJ1-4; 7 bases agree with TRBD1. J gave up 8 bases and V 4 bases, and 7 bases lay outside the gene matches. Germline CDR1 is SEHNR and CDR2 is FQNEAQ (reference sequence). The length of the CDR3 is 14 residues. Here the CDR3 reads CASSSGQPGEKLFF. The CDR3 DNA, read in part, is TGTGCCAGCAGCTCGGGACAGCCGGGGGAAAAA. The full variable domain, its missing parts supplied by reference TRBV7-9 and TRBJ1-4, is DTGVSQNPRHKITKRGQNVTFRCDPISEHNRLYWYRQTLGQGPEFLTYFQNEAQLEKSRLLSDRFSAERPKGSFSTLEIQRTEQGDSAMYLCASSSGQPGEKLFFGSGTQLSVL.

In regard to this clone: The CDR3 end lies 3 residues beyond the end of the read and is filled in from the germline J gene. The rearrangement uses TRBV18 and TRBJ1-1; 8 bases line up with TRBD1. This CDR3 contains 15 residues. CDR1 is KGHSH, CDR2 LQKENI, per germline. Trimming removed 4 bases from V and 4 bases from J; junction bases left unmatched: 8. Partial CDR3 DNA: TGTGCCAGCTCACTAACGACAGGGGCGAGCACTGAA. Its translation: CASSLTTGASTE. The complete CDR3 protein is CASSLTTGASTEAFF.

This clone showed up many times. The read ends 3 residues before the CDR3 terminus; that terminus is restored from the germline J gene. The chain recombines TRBV29-1 with TRBJ2-7; 9 bases fit TRBD2. V was pared by 7 bases and J by 0 bases, with 10 bases of the junction left unmatched. This CDR3 has 15 amino acids. Germline CDR1 is SQVTM and CDR2 is ANQGSEA. CDR3 amino acids: CSATAGSGGSYEQYF. CDR3 DNA (partial): TGCAGCGCCACGGCGGGTAGCGGGGGCTCCTACGAG.

CDR3 in amino acids: CASSDVGTGTDTQYF. The CDR3 bases that were read are TGTGCCAGCAGTGATGTGGGTACGGGGACAGATACG. The chain is built from TRBV2 and TRBJ2-3; D is perhaps TRBD2 (5 bases). The CDR3 extends 3 residues past the end of the read, so its final part is completed from the germline J gene. This CDR3 comprises 15 residues. The V end was cut by 3 bases, the J end by 3 bases, with 13 bases between. Germline loops: CDR1 SNHLY, CDR2 FYNNEI.

Of note for this clone: The CDR3 goes on 3 residues after the read ends, and that part is filled in from the germline J gene. This chain uses TRBV5-1 with TRBJ1-4; 9 bases are a match to TRBD1. The germline gives CDR1 SGHRS, CDR2 YFSETQ. The CDR3 covers 14 residues. The trim removed 7 bases at V and 7 bases at J, leaving 8 bases unmatched. The CDR3 reads CASATGTGLEKLFF. The part of the CDR3 DNA that was read is TGCGCCAGCGCGACCGGGACAGGGCTTGAAAAA.

Judged by abundance, this clone is large. CDR3 sequence reads: CASRNWGQGGYNEQFF. Partial CDR3 DNA: TGTGCCAGTAGGAATTGGGGACAGGGAGGCTACAATGAG. This chain connects TRBV19 to TRBJ2-1; 9 positions agree with TRBD1. Read sequence stops 3 residues before the CDR3 end, and the germline J gene provides the missing end. After removal of 6 bases from V and 3 bases from J, the junction contained 9 bases not matched to a gene. Germline CDR1 LNHDA, CDR2 SQIVND (reference sequence). There are 16 residues in the CDR3.

About this clone itself: The read ends 3 residues shy of where the CDR3 ends; the end is completed using the germline J gene. The gene calls are TRBV5-1 and TRBJ2-3; TRBD2 matches at 7 bases. V was clipped by 9 bases and J by 1 base; unmatched bases: 11. CDR1 and CDR2 from the germline V gene are SGHRS and YFSETQ. The CDR3 is 15 amino acids. The chain's CDR3 is CATGLFGGGTDTQYF. The sequenced CDR3 bases are TGCGCCACCGGTCTTTTTGGGGGGGGCACAGATACG.